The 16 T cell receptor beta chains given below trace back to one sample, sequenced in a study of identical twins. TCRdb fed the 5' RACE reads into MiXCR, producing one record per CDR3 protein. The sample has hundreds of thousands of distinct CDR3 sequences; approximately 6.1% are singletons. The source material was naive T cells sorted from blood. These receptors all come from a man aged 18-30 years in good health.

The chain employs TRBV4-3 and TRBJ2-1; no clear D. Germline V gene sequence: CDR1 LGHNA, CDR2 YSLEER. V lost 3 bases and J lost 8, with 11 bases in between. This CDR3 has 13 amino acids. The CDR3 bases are TGCGCCAGCAGCCAGGCCATGGGTTATGAGCAGTTCTTC. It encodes CASSQAMGYEQFF.

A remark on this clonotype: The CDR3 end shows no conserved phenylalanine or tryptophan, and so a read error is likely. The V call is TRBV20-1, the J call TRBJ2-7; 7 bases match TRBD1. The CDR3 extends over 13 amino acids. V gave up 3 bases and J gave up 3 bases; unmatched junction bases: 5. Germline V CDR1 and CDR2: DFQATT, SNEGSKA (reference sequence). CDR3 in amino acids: CSASSGQSYEQYL. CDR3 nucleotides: TGCAGTGCTAGCTCGGGACAGAGCTACGAGCAGTACCTC.

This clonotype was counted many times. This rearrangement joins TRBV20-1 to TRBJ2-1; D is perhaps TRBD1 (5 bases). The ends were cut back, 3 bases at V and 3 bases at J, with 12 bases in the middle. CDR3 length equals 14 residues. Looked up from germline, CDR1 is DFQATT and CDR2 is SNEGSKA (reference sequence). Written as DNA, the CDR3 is TGCAGTGCTAGGACAGTGGATATCTACAATGAGCAGTTCTTC. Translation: CSARTVDIYNEQFF.

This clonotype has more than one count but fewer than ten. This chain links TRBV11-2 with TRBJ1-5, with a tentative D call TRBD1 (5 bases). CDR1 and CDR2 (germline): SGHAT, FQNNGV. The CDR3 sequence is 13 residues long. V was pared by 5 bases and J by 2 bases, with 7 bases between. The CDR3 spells CASSGGRNQPQHF. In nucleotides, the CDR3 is TGTGCCAGCAGCGGGGGTCGCAATCAGCCCCAGCATTTT.

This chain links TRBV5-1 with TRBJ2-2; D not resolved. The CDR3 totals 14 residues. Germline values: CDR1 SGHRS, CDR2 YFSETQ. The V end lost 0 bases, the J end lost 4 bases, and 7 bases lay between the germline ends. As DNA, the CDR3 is TGCGCCAGCAGCTTGGGAGCGTTCACCGGGGAGCTGTTTTTT. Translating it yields CASSLGAFTGELFF.

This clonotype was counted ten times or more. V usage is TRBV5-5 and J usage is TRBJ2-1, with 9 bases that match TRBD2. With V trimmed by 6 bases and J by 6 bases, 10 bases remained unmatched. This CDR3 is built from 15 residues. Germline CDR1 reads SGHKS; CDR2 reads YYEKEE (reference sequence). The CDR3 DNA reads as TGTGCCAGCACCCCAGCGGGGGGCGGAAGCAATGAGCAGTTCTTC. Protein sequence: CASTPAGGGSNEQFF.

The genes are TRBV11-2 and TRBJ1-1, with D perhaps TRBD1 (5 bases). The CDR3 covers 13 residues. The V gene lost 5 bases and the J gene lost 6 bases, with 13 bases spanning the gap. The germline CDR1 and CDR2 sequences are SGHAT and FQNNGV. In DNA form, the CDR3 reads TGTGCCAGCAGCCTCACACAGGTGGCTGAAGCTTTCTTT. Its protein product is CASSLTQVAEAFF.

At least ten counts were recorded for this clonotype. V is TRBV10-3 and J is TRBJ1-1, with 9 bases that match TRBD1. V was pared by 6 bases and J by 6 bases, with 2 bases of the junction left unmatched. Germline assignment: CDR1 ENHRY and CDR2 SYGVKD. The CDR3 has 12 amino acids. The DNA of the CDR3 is TGTGCCATCAGCGGGACAGGGCCTGAAGCTTTCTTT. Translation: CAISGTGPEAFF.

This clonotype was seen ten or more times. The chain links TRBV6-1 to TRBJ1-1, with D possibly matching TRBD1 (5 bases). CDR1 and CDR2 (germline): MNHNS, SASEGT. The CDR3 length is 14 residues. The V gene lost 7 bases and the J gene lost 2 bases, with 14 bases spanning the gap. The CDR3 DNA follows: TGTGCCAGCACCCTGGACACTTACAACACTGAAGCTTTCTTT. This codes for CASTLDTYNTEAFF.

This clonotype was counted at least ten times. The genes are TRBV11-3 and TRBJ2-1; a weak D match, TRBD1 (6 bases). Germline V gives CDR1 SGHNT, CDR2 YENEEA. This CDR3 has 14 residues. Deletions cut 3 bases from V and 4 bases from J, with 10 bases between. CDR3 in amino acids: CASSFPDRYNEQFF. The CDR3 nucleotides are TGTGCCAGCAGCTTTCCCGACAGGTACAATGAGCAGTTCTTC.

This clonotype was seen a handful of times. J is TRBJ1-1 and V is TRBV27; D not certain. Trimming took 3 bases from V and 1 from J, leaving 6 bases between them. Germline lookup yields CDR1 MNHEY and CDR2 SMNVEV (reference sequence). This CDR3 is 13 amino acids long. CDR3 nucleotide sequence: TGTGCCAGCAGTTTGAATACGAACACTGAAGCTTTCTTT. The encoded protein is CASSLNTNTEAFF.

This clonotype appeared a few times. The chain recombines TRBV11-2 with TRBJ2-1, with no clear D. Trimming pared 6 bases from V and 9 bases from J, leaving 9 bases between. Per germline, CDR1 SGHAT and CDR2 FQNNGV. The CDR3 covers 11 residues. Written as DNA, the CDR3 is TGTGCCAGCAGTATTTTGAGTGAGCAGTTCTTC. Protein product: CASSILSEQFF. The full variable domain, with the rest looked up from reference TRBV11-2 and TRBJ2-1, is EAGVAQSPRYKIIEKRQSVAFWCNPISGHATLYWYQQILGQGPKLLIQFQNNGVVDDSQLPKDRFSAERLKGVDSTLKIQPAKLEDSAVYLCASSILSEQFFGPGTRLTVL.

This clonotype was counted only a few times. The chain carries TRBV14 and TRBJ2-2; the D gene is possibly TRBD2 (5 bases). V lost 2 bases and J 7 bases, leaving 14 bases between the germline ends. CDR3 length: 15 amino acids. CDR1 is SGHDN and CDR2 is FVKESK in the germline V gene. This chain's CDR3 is CASSQRGQRGGELFF. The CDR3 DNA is TGTGCCAGCAGCCAACGTGGTCAACGGGGCGGGGAGCTGTTTTTT.

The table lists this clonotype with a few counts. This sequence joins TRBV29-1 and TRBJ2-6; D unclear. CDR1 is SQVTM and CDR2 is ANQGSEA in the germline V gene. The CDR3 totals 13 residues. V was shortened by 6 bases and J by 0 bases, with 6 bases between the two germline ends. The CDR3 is CSVGLSGANVLTF. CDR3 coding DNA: TGCAGCGTGGGTCTCTCTGGGGCCAACGTCCTGACTTTC.

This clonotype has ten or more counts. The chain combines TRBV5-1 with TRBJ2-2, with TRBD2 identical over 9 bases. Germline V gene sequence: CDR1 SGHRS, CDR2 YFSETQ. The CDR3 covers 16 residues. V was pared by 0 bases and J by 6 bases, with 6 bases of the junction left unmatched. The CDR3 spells CASSLDLSGSSGELFF. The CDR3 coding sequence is TGCGCCAGCAGCTTGGACCTTAGCGGGAGTTCCGGGGAGCTGTTTTTT.

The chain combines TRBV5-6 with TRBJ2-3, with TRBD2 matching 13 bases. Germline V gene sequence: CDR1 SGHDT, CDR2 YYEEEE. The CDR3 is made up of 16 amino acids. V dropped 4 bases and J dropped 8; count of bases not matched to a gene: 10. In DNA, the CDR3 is TGTGCCAGCAGCCACTGGACTAGCGGGAGTACTCGTACGCAGTATTTT. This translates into CASSHWTSGSTRTQYF.